Below are 10 T cell receptor beta chains sequenced from a single sample in a study of blood T cell repertoires in COVID-19. The table came from immunoSEQ multiplex PCR; TCRdb's copy has only in-frame clones and leaves some out. The table shows some 290,000 clones, with more than 90% occurring only once. The specimen was PBMCs or T cells enriched from blood (not recorded which). Receptors were obtained from a woman aged 30 to 39 who had been exposed to COVID-19.

This clone was found once. The chain uses TRBV4-1 and TRBJ1-3; 7 bases fit TRBD1. This CDR3 is 16 amino acids long. V shed 3 bases and J 0 bases; nucleotides not matched to a gene: 5. Germline loops: CDR1 MGHRA, CDR2 YSYEKL. The CDR3 is CASSQIQGPSGNTIYF. CDR3 DNA sequence: TGCGCCAGCAGCCAGATACAGGGGCCCTCTGGAAACACCATATATTTT.

This clone was detected only once. The chain joins TRBV7-9 to TRBJ1-1; D possibly corresponds to TRBD1 (6 bases). V was pared by 1 base and J by 1 base, with 10 bases between. Germline V CDR1 and CDR2: SEHNR, FQNEAQ (reference sequence). The CDR3 length is 15 residues. The DNA of the CDR3 is TGTGCCAGCAGCTTAGTGAGGGGGAAGAACACTGAAGCTTTCTTT. This sequence encodes CASSLVRGKNTEAFF.

The chain has TRBV4-3 and TRBJ1-2; 8 bases map to TRBD1. The V segment lost 2 bases and the J segment 4 bases; nucleotides outside the gene matches: 6. CDR3 size: 15 residues. Germline CDR1 and CDR2: LGHNA and YSLEER. CDR3 residues: CASSQSQGAGYGYTF. For the CDR3, the DNA is TGCGCCAGCAGCCAATCGCAGGGGGCAGGCTATGGCTACACCTTC.

The CDR3 spells CASSPRDRGGNQPQHF. In DNA form, the CDR3 reads TGTGCCAGCAGTCCCCGGGACAGGGGTGGCAATCAGCCCCAGCATTTT. V is TRBV6-2 or TRBV6-3 and J is TRBJ1-5; TRBD1 matches 10 bases. The J segment lost 2 bases and the V segment lost 5 bases, leaving 6 bases of the junction unmatched. CDR1 MNHEY and CDR2 SVGEGT come from the germline V gene. The CDR3 has 16 residues.

The chain recombines TRBV4-2 with TRBJ2-3; D unclear. This CDR3 is 14 amino acids long. Trimming stripped 1 base from V and 2 bases from J, with 7 bases between. The germline gives CDR1 LGHNA, CDR2 YNFKEQ. CDR3 in amino acids: CASSQAPYTDTQYF. The DNA for the CDR3 is TGTGCCAGCAGCCAAGCCCCTTACACAGATACGCAGTATTTT.

The rearrangement uses TRBV2 and TRBJ1-2; TRBD1 agrees at 8 bases. With 7 bases clipped from V and 5 bases from J, the junction kept 12 bases outside the gene matches. This CDR3 is 15 amino acids long. Per the germline V gene, CDR1 is SNHLY and CDR2 is FYNNEI. The chain's CDR3 is CASKEGRDRIYGYTF. CDR3 DNA: TGTGCCAGCAAGGAGGGTAGGGACAGGATATATGGCTACACCTTC. The entire variable domain, with the rest obtained from reference TRBV2 and TRBJ1-2, is as follows: EPEVTQTPSHQVTQMGQEVILRCVPISNHLYFYWYRQILGQKVEFLVSFYNNEISEKSEIFDDQFSVERPDGSNFTLKIRSTKLEDSAMYFCASKEGRDRIYGYTFGSGTRLTVV.

The chain is built from TRBV28 and TRBJ2-5; 9 positions agree with TRBD2. Trimming cost V 7 bases and J 1 base; bases outside gene matches: 7. The CDR3 length is 15 residues. From germline, CDR1 is MDHEN and CDR2 SYDVKM. This chain's CDR3 is CASKVAGAIQETQYF. The CDR3 DNA reads as TGTGCCAGCAAAGTAGCGGGGGCCATCCAAGAGACCCAGTACTTC.

This chain connects TRBV4-2 to TRBJ2-1; 10 bases are shared with TRBD2. The V segment lost 4 bases and the J segment 0 bases; nucleotides outside the gene matches: 21. The CDR3 runs to 22 residues. Germline V gene data show CDR1 as LGHNA and CDR2 as YNFKEQ. CDR3 sequence: CASSPLVGLAGALSSSYNEQFF. In nucleotides, the CDR3 is TGTGCCAGCAGCCCCTTAGTGGGTCTAGCGGGGGCCTTATCAAGCTCCTACAATGAGCAGTTCTTC.

The CDR3 spells CATSRVTRTDTQYF. The CDR3 bases are TGTGCCACCAGCAGAGTAACACGCACAGATACGCAGTATTTT. The chain is built from TRBV15 and TRBJ2-3; no firm D call. CDR1 LNHNV and CDR2 YYDKDF come from the germline V gene (reference sequence). V lost 1 base and J 1 base, leaving 6 bases between the germline ends. There are 14 residues in the CDR3.

The V call is TRBV7-2, the J call TRBJ2-5, with D possibly TRBD2 on 6 matching bases. The germline V gene encodes CDR1 SGHTA and CDR2 FQGNSA. The CDR3 sequence is 14 residues long. Deletions cut 2 bases from V and 5 bases from J, with 12 bases between. The CDR3 here is CASSLYGGWETQYF. The CDR3 DNA reads as TGTGCCAGCAGCTTATACGGGGGATGGGAGACCCAGTACTTC.